Below, one T cell receptor beta chain is given with its context. Its antigen is unknown. Using roughly 200 ng DNA, tens of thousands of T cell genomes, the sorted-subset replicate PCRs were run. Repertoires were generated with immunoSEQ multiplex PCR, while TCRdb's copy carries only in-frame clones and drops some. This sample carries roughly 1,000,000 clones, about 80% of them seen once, and the ten largest clones take 0.52%. This sample was included in a study of shared clonotypes between healthy human individuals. Across the study: Each donor contributed plates that comprised three CD4 naive, three CD4 memory, two CD8 naive and one CD8 memory. Overall study findings and caveats: About 5% was the fraction of naive CD4 clonotypes found shared across four donors.

Negatively enriched CD4+ T cells were divided by CD45RA into naive and memory. The TCR originated in a man aged 18 to 29 in good health. Some clones in this sample may be carry-over from other donors' samples. Sequenced input: memory CD4+ T cells from PBMCs. Subset reported: CD45RA-negative fraction.

The CDR3 nucleotides read TGTGCCAGCAGTTCGGCCAGAACTAACTATGGCTACACCTTC. It codes for CASSSARTNYGYTF. This sequence joins TRBV28 and TRBJ1-2; D is unclear. V lost 4 bases, J lost 0 bases, and 9 bases lay in between. Germline CDR1 is MDHEN and CDR2 is SYDVKM. CDR3 length: 14 amino acids.